A selection of T cell receptor beta chains follows, all from one sample in a study of cytomegalovirus exposure and HLA in healthy donors. Generated by immunoSEQ multiplex PCR, the TCRdb table keeps only in-frame clones and is missing some. In the table there are some 190,000 clones, around 83% of which are singletons. The material sequenced was PBMCs. The receptors were gathered from a man in his forties or fifties in good health and CMV-seropositive. The CDR3 runs from the conserved cysteine through the conserved F or W. The D gene is left open where the match is weak. A row's size may be missing; if present it is once, few, many or a size class.

abundance	j_gene	v_gene	d_gene	CDR3nt	CDR3aa
-	TRBJ1-2	TRBV7-8	-	TGTGCCAGCGATGGCCGATCTAACTATGGCTACACCTTC	CASDGRSNYGYTF
once	TRBJ2-7	TRBV5-4	TRBD2	TGTGCCAGCAGCTTGACCCTAGCGGGAGGGGACGAGCAGTACTTC	CASSLTLAGGDEQYF
-	TRBJ1-1	TRBV6-1	-	TGTGCCAGCAGTGCAGCCCCGACAGGAGGTGCCGGCGCTTTCTTT	CASSAAPTGGAGAFF
few	TRBJ2-7	TRBV11-2	TRBD2	TGTGCCAGCAGCTTAGATGTACTAGCGGCACTCTACGAGCAGTACTTC	CASSLDVLAALYEQYF
once	TRBJ1-1	TRBV25-1	-	TGTGCCAGCAGTGCATCGGCGGGGGGCACTGAAGCTTTCTTT	CASSASAGGTEAFF
few	TRBJ1-1	TRBV18	-	TGTGCCAGCTCACCACTCGATATCCAGAAGACTGAAGCTTTCTTT	CASSPLDIQKTEAFF
-	TRBJ2-1	TRBV9	TRBD1	TGTGCCAGCAGCGTCAACGTCAGGGGGAGTGAGCAGTTCTTC	CASSVNVRGSEQFF
once	TRBJ2-1	TRBV27	-	TGTGCCAGCAGCCTCCTACAGGGTAAAGCTGCCAATGAGCAGTTCTTC	CASSLLQGKAANEQFF
once	TRBJ2-7	TRBV5-1	-	TGCGCCAGCAGCTTGGACGGGGGATACGAGCAGTACTTC	CASSLDGGYEQYF
-	TRBJ2-7	TRBV7-8	TRBD1	TGTGCCAGCAGGGACAGGGGCCAACCCTACGAGCAGTACTTC	CASRDRGQPYEQYF
-	TRBJ2-7	TRBV6-5	TRBD2	TGTGCCAGCAGTTACGCCGGGACTAGCGGCTACGAGCAGTACTTC	CASSYAGTSGYEQYF
-	TRBJ2-7	TRBV6-4	TRBD2	TGTGCCAGCAGTACCGAAGCGGGAGGTGGCTACGAGCAGTACTTC	CASSTEAGGGYEQYF
few	TRBJ2-1	TRBV7-8	-	TGTGCCAGCAGCTTAGAGCTCCACAATGAGCAGTTCTTC	CASSLELHNEQFF
-	TRBJ2-7	TRBV11-2	TRBD2	TGTGCCAGCAGCATTACCGGGACTAGCAACGAGCAGTACTTC	CASSITGTSNEQYF
-	TRBJ1-1	TRBV28	TRBD1	TGTGCCAGCAGTTCCCCACCAGGAACCACAGGGGGCCGGGGCACTGAAGCTTTCTTT	CASSSPPGTTGGRGTEAFF
few	TRBJ1-2	TRBV7-2	TRBD1	TGTGCCAGCAGCCCGGGACAGAACTATGGCTACACCTTC	CASSPGQNYGYTF
-	TRBJ2-5	TRBV19	TRBD2	TGTGCCAGTTTCTTGGATACTAGCGGGGGGAAGTACCAAGAGACCCAGTACTTC	CASFLDTSGGKYQETQYF
-	TRBJ1-2	TRBV29-1	TRBD1	TGCAGCGTTCCTACAGGGGCGCTAAGCTATGGCTACACCTTC	CSVPTGALSYGYTF
-	TRBJ2-3	TRBV29-1	-	TGCAGCGCAAACCGTGTTGGGGACAACCACCGCACAGATACGCAGTATTTT	CSANRVGDNHRTDTQYF
-	TRBJ1-4	TRBV5-1	-	TGCGCCAGCAGCTTTGGGGGGGCTAATGAAAAACTGTTTTTT	CASSFGGANEKLFF
-	TRBJ2-3	TRBV6-4	-	TGTGCCAGCAGTGACTCGGGGGGACGAGATACGCAGTATTTT	CASSDSGGRDTQYF
-	TRBJ2-7	TRBV6-1	-	TGTGCCAGCACTGGGCCTTCCTCCTACGAGCAGTACTTC	CASTGPSSYEQYF
few	TRBJ2-1	TRBV4-3	TRBD2	TGCGCCAGCAGCCAAGGGGTAGCGGGAATCAGTTCCAATGAGCAGTTCTTC	CASSQGVAGISSNEQFF
-	TRBJ1-3	TRBV5-1	TRBD1	TGCGCCAGCAGCTTACAGGGGTCTGGAAACACCATATATTTT	CASSLQGSGNTIYF
-	TRBJ2-3	TRBV5-4	-	TGTGCCAGCAGCTCGGAGGTCACTAGCACAGATACGCAGTATTTT	CASSSEVTSTDTQYF
once	TRBJ2-7	TRBV27	-	TGTGCCAGCACACGAGGGGCAGGGGCTAGTAACGAGCAGTACTTC	CASTRGAGASNEQYF
-	TRBJ2-7	TRBV11-2	-	TGTGCCAGCACCCCGGGTCCCTCCTACGAGCAGTACTTC	CASTPGPSYEQYF
-	TRBJ2-7	TRBV29-1	-	TGCAGCGTTGGGAAACAGGGCGAACAGTACTTC	CSVGKQGEQYF
once	TRBJ2-3	TRBV5-4	TRBD1	TGTGCCAGCAGCCCAGACAGGGGAGGTACGCAGTATTTT	CASSPDRGGTQYF
-	TRBJ2-5	TRBV7-9	-	TGTTCCAGCAGCCCCGCGGTGGAGACCCAGTACTTC	CSSSPAVETQYF
-	TRBJ1-6	TRBV18	-	TGTGCCAGCCCCCCCCCGAGGGCAAACTCACCCCTCCACTTT	CASPPPRANSPLHF
-	TRBJ2-7	TRBV29-1	-	TGCAGCGTTGGTACTTACTCCTACGAGCAGTACTTC	CSVGTYSYEQYF
-	TRBJ2-7	TRBV5-6	-	TGTGCCAGCAGCGCGGATTCCAGGGCCTCCTACGAGCAGTACTTC	CASSADSRASYEQYF
-	TRBJ2-5	TRBV9	-	TGTGCCAGCAGCATGGGACTAACAGGGCCTGAGACCCAGTACTTC	CASSMGLTGPETQYF
-	TRBJ2-5	TRBV7-6	TRBD2	TGTGCCAGCAGCTTAGGGCTAGCGGGACGGCGACAGGAAGAGACCCAGTACTTC	CASSLGLAGRRQEETQYF
-	TRBJ1-1	TRBV18	-	TGTGCCAGCTCACCACAGGGAGGGGTAGTGAGCACTGAAGCTTTCTTT	CASSPQGGVVSTEAFF